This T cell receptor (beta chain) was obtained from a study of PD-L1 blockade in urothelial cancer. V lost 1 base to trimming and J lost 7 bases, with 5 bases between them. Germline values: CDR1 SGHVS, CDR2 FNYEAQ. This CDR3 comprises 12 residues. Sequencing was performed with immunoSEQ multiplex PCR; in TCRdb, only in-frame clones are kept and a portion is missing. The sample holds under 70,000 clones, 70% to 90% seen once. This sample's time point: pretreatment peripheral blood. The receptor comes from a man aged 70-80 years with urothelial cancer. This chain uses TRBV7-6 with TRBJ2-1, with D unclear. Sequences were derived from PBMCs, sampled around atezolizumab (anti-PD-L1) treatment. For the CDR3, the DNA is TGTGCCAGCAGCTTAGGCAGTAATGAGCAGTTCTTC. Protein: CASSLGSNEQFF.